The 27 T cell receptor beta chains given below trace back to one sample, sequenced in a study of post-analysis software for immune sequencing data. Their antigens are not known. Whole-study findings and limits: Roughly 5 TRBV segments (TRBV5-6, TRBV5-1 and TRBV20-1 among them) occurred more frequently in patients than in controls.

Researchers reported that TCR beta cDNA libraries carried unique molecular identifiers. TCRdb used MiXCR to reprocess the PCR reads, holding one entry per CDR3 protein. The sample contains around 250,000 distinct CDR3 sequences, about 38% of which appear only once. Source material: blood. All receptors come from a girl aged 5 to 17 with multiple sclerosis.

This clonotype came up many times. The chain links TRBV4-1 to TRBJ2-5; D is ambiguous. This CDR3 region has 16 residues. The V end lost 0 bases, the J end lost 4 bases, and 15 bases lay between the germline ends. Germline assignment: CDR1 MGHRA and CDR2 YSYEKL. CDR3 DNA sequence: TGCGCCAGCAGCCAAGATGGAACCGACGCGCGAGAGACCCAGTACTTC. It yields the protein CASSQDGTDARETQYF.

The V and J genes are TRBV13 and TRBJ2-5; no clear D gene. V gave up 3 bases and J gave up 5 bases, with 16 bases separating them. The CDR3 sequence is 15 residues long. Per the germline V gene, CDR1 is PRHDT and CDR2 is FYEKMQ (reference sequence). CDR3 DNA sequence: TGTGCCAGCAGCTTTAGTTTGAAGGGCGTGGAGACCCAGTACTTC. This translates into CASSFSLKGVETQYF.

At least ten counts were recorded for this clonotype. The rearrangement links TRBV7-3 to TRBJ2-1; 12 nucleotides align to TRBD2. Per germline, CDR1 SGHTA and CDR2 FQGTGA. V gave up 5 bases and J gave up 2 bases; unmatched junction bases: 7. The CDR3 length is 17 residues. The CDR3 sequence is CASSTLAGGTTYNEQFF. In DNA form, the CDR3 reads TGTGCCAGCAGCACCCTAGCGGGAGGGACGACCTACAATGAGCAGTTCTTC.

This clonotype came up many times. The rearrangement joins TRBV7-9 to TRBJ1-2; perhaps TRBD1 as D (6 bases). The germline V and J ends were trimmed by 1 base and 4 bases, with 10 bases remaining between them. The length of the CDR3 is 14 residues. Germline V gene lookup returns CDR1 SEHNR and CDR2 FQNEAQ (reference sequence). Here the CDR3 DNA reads TGTGCCAGCAGCTTAGATCAGGGGCCCTATGGCTACACCTTC. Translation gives CASSLDQGPYGYTF. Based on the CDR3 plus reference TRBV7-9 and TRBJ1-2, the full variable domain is DTGVSQNPRHKITKRGQNVTFRCDPISEHNRLYWYRQTLGQGPEFLTYFQNEAQLEKSRLLSDRFSAERPKGSFSTLEIQRTEQGDSAMYLCASSLDQGPYGYTFGSGTRLTVV.

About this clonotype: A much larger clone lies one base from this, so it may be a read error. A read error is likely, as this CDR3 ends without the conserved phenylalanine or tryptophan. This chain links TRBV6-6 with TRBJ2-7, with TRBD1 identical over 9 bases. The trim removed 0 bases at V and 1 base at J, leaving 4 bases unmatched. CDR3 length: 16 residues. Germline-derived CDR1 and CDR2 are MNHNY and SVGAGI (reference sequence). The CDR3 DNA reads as TGTGCCAGCAGTTACTCGTTACAGGGGGCGTCCTACGAGCAGTACTGC. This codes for CASSYSLQGASYEQYC.

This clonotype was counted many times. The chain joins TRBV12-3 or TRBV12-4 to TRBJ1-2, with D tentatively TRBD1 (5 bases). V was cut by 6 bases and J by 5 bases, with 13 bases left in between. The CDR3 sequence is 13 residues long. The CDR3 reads CASSIQGVYGYTF. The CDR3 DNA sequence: TGTGCCAGCAGCATCCAGGGCGTGTATGGCTACACCTTC.

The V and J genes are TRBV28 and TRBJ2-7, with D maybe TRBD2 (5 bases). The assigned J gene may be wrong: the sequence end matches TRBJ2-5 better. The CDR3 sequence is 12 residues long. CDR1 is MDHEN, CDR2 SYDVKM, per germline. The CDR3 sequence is CASGLIQETQYF. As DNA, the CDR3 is TGTGCCAGCGGACTGATCCAAGAGACCCAGTACTTC.

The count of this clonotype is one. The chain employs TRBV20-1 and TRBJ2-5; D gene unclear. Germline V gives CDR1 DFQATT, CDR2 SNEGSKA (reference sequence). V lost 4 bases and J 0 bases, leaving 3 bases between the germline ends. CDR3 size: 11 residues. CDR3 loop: CSANYQETQYF. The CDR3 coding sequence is TGCAGTGCTAATTACCAAGAGACCCAGTACTTC.

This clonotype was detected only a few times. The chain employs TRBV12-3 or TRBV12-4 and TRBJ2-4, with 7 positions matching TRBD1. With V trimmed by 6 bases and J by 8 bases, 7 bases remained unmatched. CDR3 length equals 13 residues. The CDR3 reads CASSDRVGYIQYF. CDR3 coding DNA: TGTGCCAGCAGCGACAGGGTAGGGTACATTCAGTACTTC.

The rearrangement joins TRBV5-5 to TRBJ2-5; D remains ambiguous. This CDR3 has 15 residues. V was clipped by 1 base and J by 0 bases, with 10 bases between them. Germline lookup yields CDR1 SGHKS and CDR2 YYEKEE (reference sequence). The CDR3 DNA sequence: TGTGCCAGCAGCTTGTGGGATTTGGACCAAGAGACCCAGTACTTC. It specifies CASSLWDLDQETQYF.

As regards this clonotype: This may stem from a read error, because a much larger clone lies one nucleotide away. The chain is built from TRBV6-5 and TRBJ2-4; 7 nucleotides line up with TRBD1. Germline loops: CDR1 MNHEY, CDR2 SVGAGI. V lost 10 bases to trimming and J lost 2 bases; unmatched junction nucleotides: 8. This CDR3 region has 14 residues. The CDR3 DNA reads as TGTGCCACAGGGACAGTTTCTACCAAAAACATTCAGTACTTC. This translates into CATGTVSTKNIQYF.

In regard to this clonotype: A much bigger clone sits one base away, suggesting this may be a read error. CDR3 amino acids: CANSQAGWGDSYEQYF. The CDR3 nucleotides are TGTGCCAACAGCCAAGCCGGCTGGGGGGATAGCTACGAGCAGTACTTC. V usage is TRBV3-1 and J usage is TRBJ2-7, with TRBD2 as a possible D gene (6 bases). CDR1 and CDR2 from the germline V gene are LGHDT and YNNKEL (reference sequence). This CDR3 has 16 residues.

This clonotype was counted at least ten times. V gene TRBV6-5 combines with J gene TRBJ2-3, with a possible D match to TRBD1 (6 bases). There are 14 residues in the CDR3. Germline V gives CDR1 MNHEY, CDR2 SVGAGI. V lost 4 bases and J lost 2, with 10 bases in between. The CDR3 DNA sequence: TGTGCCAGCAGTTGGGACAAGTCCACAGATACGCAGTATTTT. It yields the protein CASSWDKSTDTQYF.

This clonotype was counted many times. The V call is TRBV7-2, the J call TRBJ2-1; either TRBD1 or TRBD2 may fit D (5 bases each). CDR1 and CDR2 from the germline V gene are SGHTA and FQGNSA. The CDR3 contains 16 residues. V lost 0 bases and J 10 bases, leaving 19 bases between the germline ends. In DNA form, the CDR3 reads TGTGCCAGCAGCTTAGCGGGGGAGCGGCAGAGGAAGGAGCAGTTCTTC. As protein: CASSLAGERQRKEQFF.

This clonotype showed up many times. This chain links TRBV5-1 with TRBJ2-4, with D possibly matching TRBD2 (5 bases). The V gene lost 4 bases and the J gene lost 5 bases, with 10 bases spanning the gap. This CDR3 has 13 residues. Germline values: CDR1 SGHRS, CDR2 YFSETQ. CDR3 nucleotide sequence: TGCGCCAGCAGCACCCCCGGGGAAAACATTCAGTACTTC. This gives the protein CASSTPGENIQYF.

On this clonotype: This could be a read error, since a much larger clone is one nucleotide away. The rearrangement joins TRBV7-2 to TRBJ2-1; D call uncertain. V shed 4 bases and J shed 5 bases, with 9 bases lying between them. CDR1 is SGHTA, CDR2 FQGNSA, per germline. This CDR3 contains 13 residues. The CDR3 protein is CASSSNRNNEQFF. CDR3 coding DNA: TGTGCCAGCAGCTCGAACCGGAACAATGAGCAGTTCTTC.

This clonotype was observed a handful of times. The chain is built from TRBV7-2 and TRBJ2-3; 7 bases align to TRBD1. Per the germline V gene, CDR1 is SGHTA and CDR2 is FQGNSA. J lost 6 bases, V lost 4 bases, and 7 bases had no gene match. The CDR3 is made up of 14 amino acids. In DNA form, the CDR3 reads TGTGCCAGCAGCTCCCGGGACAGAGCTGATACGCAGTATTTT. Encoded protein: CASSSRDRADTQYF. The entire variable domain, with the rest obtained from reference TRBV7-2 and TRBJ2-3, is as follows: GAGVSQSPSNKVTEKGKDVELRCDPISGHTALYWYRQSLGQGLEFLIYFQGNSAPDKSGLPSDRFSAERTGGSVSTLTIQRTQQEDSAVYLCASSSRDRADTQYFGPGTRLTVL.

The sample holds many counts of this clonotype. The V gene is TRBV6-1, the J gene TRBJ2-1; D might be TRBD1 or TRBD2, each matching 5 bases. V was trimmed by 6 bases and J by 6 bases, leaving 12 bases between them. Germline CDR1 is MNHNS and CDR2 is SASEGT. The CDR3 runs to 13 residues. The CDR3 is CASRVGTSNEQFF. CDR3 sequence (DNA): TGTGCCAGCAGAGTCGGGACCTCCAATGAGCAGTTCTTC.

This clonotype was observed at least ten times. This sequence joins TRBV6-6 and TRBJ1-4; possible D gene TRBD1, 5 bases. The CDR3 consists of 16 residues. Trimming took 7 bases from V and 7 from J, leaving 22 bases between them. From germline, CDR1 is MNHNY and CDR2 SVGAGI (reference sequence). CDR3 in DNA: TGTGCCAGCACCAAAGCCCCGCCAGGGTGGCGTGAAAAACTGTTTTTT. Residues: CASTKAPPGWREKLFF.

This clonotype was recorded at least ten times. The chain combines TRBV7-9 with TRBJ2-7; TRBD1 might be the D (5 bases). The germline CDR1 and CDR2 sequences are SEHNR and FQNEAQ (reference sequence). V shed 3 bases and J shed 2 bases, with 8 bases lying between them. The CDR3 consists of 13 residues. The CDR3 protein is CASSFRATYEQYF. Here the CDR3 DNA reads TGTGCCAGCAGCTTCAGGGCCACCTACGAGCAGTACTTC.

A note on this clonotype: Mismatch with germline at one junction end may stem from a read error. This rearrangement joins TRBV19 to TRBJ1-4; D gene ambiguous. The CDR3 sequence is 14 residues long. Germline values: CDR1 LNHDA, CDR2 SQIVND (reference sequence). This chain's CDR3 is CASSIGASEEKRFF. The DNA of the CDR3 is TGTGCCAGTAGTATAGGGGCCTCTGAGGAAAAACGGTTTTTT.

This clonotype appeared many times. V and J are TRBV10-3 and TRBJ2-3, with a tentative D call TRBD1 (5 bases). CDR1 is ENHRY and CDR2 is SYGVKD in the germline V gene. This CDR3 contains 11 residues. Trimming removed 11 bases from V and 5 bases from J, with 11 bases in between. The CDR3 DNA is TGTGCCCTTAAAAGGGGAGATACGCAGTATTTT. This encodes CALKRGDTQYF.

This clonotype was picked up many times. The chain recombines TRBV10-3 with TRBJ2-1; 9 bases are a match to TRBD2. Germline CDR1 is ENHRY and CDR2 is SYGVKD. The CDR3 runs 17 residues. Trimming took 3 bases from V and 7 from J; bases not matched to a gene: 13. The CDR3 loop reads CAISESREGLGWNEQFF. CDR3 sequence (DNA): TGTGCCATCAGTGAATCGCGGGAGGGCCTGGGTTGGAATGAGCAGTTCTTC.

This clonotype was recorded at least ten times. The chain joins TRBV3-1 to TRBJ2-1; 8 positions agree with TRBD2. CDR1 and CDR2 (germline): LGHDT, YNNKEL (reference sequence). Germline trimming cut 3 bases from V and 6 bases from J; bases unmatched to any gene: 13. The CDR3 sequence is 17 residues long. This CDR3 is CASSHLNVAGRANEQFF. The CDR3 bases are TGTGCCAGCAGCCACCTCAACGTAGCGGGGCGAGCCAATGAGCAGTTCTTC.

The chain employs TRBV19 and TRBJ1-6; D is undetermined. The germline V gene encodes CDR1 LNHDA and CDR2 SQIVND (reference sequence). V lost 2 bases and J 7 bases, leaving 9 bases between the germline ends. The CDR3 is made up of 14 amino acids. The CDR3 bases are TGTGCCAGTAGTATATCCCGGTTAAATTCACCCCTCCACTTT. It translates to CASSISRLNSPLHF.

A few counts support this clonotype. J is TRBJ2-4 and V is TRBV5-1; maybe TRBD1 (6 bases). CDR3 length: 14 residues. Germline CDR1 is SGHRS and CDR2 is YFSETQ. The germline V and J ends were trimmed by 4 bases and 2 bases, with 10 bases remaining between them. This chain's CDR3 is CASSADSTKNIQYF. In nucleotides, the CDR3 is TGCGCCAGCAGCGCGGACAGTACCAAAAACATTCAGTACTTC.

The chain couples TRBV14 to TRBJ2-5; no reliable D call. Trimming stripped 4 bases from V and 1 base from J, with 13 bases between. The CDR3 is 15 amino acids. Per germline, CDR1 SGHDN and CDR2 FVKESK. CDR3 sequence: CASSRKSGLQETQYF. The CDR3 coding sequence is TGTGCCAGCAGCCGGAAAAGTGGGCTCCAAGAGACCCAGTACTTC.